Following are 3 T cell receptor beta chains from one sample sequenced in a study of cytomegalovirus exposure and HLA in healthy donors. PCR amplification relied on 60 Vbeta primers (plus 13 Jbeta primers). The protocol was immunoSEQ multiplex PCR, while the TCRdb copy is restricted to in-frame clones and leaves out a portion. The table has 150,000 or so clones, about 80% seen once. The specimen sequenced was PBMCs. Every receptor here comes from a woman in her thirties or forties in good health and CMV-seronegative.

V gene TRBV6-5 combines with J gene TRBJ2-7; 7 bases line up with TRBD1. Germline V gene data show CDR1 as MNHEY and CDR2 as SVGAGI. The CDR3 extends over 12 amino acids. V lost 7 bases, J lost 3 bases, and 3 bases stayed unmatched. Here the CDR3 DNA reads TGTGCCAGCACCAACAGGGGCTACGAGCAGTACTTC. It codes for CASTNRGYEQYF.

V is TRBV9 and J is TRBJ2-7, with 7 bases aligning to TRBD2. CDR1 is SGDLS and CDR2 is YYNGEE in the germline V gene. The CDR3 extends over 17 amino acids. Germline trimming cut 3 bases from V and 1 base from J; bases unmatched to any gene: 13. CDR3 amino acids: CASSEGLRAGVSYEQYF. CDR3 in DNA: TGTGCCAGCAGCGAGGGACTACGGGCGGGAGTTTCCTACGAGCAGTACTTC.

Turning to this clone: The DNA is left out, because the CDR3 cannot be placed on it with certainty; the CDR3 is given as TCRdb lists it. V usage is TRBV6-1 and J usage is TRBJ1-1. The CDR3 is 14 residues long, counting both termini. CDR1 is MNHNS and CDR2 is SASEGT in the germline V gene. The CDR3 reads CASLLTFGGAEAFF.